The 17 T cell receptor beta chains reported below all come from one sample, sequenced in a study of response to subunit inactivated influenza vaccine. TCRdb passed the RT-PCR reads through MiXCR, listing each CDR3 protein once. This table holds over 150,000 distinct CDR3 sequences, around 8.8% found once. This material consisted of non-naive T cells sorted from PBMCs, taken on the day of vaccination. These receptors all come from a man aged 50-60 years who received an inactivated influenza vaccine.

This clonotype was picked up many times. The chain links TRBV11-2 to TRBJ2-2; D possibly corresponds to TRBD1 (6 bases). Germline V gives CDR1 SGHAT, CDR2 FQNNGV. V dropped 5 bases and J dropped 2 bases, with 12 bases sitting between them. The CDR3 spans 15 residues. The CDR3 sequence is CASSVRTANTGELFF. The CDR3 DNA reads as TGTGCCAGCAGCGTAAGGACAGCCAACACCGGGGAGCTGTTTTTT. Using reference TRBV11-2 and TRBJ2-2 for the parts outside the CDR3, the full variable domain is EAGVAQSPRYKIIEKRQSVAFWCNPISGHATLYWYQQILGQGPKLLIQFQNNGVVDDSQLPKDRFSAERLKGVDSTLKIQPAKLEDSAVYLCASSVRTANTGELFFGEGSRLTVL.

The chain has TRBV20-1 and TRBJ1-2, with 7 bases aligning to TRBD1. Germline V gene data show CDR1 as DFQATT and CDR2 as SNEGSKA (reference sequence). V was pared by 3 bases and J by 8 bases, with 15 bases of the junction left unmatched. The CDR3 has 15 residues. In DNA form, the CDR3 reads TGCAGTGCTAGTTTGCGGCGACAGGGTATCGAGGGCTACACCTTC. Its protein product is CSASLRRQGIEGYTF.

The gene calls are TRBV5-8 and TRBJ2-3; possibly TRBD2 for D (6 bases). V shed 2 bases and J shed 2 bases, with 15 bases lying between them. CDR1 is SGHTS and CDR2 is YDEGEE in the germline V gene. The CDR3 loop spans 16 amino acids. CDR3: CASSLGSGTVTDTQYF. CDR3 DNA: TGTGCCAGCAGCTTAGGATCAGGGACTGTCACAGATACGCAGTATTTT.

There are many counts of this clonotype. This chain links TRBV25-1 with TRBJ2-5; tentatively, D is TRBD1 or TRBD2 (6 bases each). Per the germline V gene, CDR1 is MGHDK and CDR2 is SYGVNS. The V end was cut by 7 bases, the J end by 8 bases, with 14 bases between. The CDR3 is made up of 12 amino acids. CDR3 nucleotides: TGTGCCAGCACCGCACCCGGGGGCACCCAGTACTTC. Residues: CASTAPGGTQYF.

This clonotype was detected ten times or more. CDR3 amino acids: CASSPYRGGTDEQFF. The CDR3 coding sequence is TGTGCCAGCAGCCCATACAGGGGTGGGACTGATGAGCAGTTCTTC. The chain recombines TRBV3-1 with TRBJ2-1; TRBD1 is a possible D gene (7 bases). V was shortened by 4 bases and J by 8 bases, with 18 bases between the two germline ends. The CDR3 sequence is 15 residues long. The germline V gene has CDR1 LGHDT and CDR2 YNNKEL (reference sequence).

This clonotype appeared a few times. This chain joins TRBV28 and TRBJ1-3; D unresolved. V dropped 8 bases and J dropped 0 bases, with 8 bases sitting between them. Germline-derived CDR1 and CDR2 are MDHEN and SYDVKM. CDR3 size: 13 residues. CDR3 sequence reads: CASGPDSGNTIYF. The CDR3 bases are TGTGCCAGCGGGCCAGACTCTGGAAACACCATATATTTT.

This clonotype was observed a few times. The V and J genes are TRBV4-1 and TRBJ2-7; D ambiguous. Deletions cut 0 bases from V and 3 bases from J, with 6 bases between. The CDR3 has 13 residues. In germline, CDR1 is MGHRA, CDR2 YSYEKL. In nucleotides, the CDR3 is TGCGCCAGCAGCCAAGATGTGGGCTACGAGCAGTACTTC. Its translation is CASSQDVGYEQYF.

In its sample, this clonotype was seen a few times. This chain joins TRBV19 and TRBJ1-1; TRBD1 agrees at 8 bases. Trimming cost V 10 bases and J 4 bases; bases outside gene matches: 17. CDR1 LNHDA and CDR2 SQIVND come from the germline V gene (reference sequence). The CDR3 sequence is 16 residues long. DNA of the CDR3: TGTGCCACCACCCCGGGTGGGCGGACAGGGCGCACTGAAGCTTTCTTT. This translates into CATTPGGRTGRTEAFF.

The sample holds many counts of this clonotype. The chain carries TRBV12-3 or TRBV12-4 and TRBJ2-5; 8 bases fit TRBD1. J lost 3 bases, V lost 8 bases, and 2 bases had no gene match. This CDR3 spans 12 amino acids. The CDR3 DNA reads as TGTGCCAGCTCGGACAGGGAAGAGACCCAGTACTTC. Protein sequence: CASSDREETQYF.

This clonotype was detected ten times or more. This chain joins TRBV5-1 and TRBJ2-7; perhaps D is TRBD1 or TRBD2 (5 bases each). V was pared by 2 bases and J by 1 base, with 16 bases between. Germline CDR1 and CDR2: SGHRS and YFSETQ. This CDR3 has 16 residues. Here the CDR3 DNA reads TGCGCCAGCAGCTTCAACGGGGACGGAGGTTCCTACGAGCAGTACTTC. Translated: CASSFNGDGGSYEQYF.

This chain's CDR3 is CASSHDVYEQYF. The DNA for the CDR3 is TGTGCCAGCAGTCACGACGTCTACGAGCAGTACTTC. This chain links TRBV12-3 or TRBV12-4 with TRBJ2-7; no clear D. The CDR3 has 12 amino acids. Trimming took 5 bases from V and 3 from J, leaving 8 bases between them.

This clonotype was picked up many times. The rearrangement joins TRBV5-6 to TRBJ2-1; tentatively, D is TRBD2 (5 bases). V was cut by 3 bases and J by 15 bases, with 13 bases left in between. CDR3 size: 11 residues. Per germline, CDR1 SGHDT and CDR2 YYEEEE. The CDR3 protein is CASSSDSLVFF. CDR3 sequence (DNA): TGTGCCAGCAGCTCGGACTCCCTTGTGTTCTTC.

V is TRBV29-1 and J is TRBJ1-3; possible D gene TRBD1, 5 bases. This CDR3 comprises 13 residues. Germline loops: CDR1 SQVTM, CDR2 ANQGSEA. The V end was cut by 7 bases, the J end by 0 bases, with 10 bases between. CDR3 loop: CSGWTRSGNTIYF. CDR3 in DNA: TGCAGCGGCTGGACACGCTCTGGAAACACCATATATTTT.

The CDR3 loop reads CAWSVSPGEQYF. The DNA of the CDR3 is TGTGCCTGGAGTGTATCGCCAGGCGAGCAGTACTTC. The J gene is TRBJ2-7, the V gene TRBV30; D unresolved. Germline V gene lookup returns CDR1 GTSNPN and CDR2 SVGIG (reference sequence). Trimming took off 0 bases at V and 6 bases at J, with 9 bases between the two ends. The CDR3 loop spans 12 amino acids.

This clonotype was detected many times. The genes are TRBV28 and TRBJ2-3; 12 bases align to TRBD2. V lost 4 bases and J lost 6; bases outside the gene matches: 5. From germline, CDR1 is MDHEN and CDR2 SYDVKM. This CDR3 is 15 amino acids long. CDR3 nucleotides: TGTGCCAGCAGTTGGAAGACTAGCGGGAGTGATACGCAGTATTTT. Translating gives CASSWKTSGSDTQYF. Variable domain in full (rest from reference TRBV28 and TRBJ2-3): DVKVTQSSRYLVKRTGEKVFLECVQDMDHENMFWYRQDPGLGLRLIYFSYDVKMKEKGDIPEGYSVSREKKERFSLILESASTNQTSMYLCASSWKTSGSDTQYFGPGTRLTVL.

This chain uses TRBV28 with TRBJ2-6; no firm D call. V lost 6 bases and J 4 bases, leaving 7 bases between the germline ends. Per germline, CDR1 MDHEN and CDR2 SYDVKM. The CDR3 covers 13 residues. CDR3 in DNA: TGTGCCAGCAGGCGCCAGGGGGCCAACGTCCTGACTTTC. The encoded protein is CASRRQGANVLTF.

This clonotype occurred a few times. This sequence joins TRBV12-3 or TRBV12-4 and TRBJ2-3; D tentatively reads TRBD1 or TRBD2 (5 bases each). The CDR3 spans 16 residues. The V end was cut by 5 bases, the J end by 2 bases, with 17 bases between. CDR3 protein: CASSLVRGRFTDTQYF. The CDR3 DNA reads TGTGCCAGCAGTCTCGTTCGGGGCCGATTCACAGATACGCAGTATTTT.